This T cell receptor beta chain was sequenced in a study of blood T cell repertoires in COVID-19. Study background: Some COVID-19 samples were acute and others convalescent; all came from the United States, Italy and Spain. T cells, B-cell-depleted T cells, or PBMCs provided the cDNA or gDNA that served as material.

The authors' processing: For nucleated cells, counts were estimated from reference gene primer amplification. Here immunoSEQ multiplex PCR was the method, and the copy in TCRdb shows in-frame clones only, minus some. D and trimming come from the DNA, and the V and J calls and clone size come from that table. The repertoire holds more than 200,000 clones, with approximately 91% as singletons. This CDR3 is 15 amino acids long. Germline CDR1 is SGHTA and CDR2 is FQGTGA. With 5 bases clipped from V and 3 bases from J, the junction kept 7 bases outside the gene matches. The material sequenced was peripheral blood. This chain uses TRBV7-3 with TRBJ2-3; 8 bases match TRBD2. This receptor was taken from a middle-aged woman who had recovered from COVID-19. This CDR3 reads CASSPGPSGTDTQYF. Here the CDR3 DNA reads TGTGCCAGCAGCCCTGGGCCTAGCGGGACAGATACGCAGTATTTT.